The clone carrying this T cell receptor beta chain was found a few times. The study reverse transcribed the entire isolated RNA, so it sequenced expressed TCRB transcripts. Profiling relied on immunoSEQ multiplex PCR, and the TCRdb table lists in-frame clones only, not all of them. The repertoire has approximately 470,000 clones, approximately 28% of them found once; the top ten carry 0.05% to 0.065%. V lost 0 bases and J lost 6, with 10 bases in between. The germline V gene has CDR1 SGDLS and CDR2 YYNGEE. The CDR3 is made up of 13 amino acids. The data were taken from a study of beta chain features in type 1 diabetes.

This receptor was taken from a man younger than 30 in good health. The sequencing sample was made of naive CD4+ T cells from blood. The chain couples TRBV9 to TRBJ2-7; tentative D call: TRBD2 (6 bases). CDR3: CASSVEGRSEQYF. The CDR3 bases are TGTGCCAGCAGCGTAGAGGGGAGGTCCGAGCAGTACTTC. Combining the CDR3 with reference TRBV9 and TRBJ2-7 gives the whole variable domain DSGVTQTPKHLITATGQRVTLRCSPRSGDLSVYWYQQSLDQGLQFLIQYYNGEERAKGNILERFSAQQFPDLHSELNLSSLELGDSALYFCASSVEGRSEQYFGPGTRLTVT.